A selection of T cell receptor beta chains follows, all from one sample in a study of T-cell reconstitution after alpha-beta-depleted transplantation in children. TCRdb re-analysed the PCR reads in MiXCR, keeping a single row per CDR3 protein. Altogether 420,000 or so distinct CDR3 sequences are present, about 11% being singletons, with the ten largest covering 4.5% to 7%. Sequenced material: PBMCs from the stem cell graft donor, taken from the stem cell graft. All receptors derive from a human donor who donated a stem cell graft to a child with acute myeloid leukemia. CDR3s include the opening cysteine and the closing phenylalanine or tryptophan. The order of the fields is CDR3 DNA, CDR3 protein, J gene, CDR3 length, V gene, D gene, clone size. D genes are given only for firm matches. Rows may omit the clone size; those that give it use once, few, many or a size class.

CDR3nt: TGTGCCAGCAGCGTTTTCGGGACGCAAGAGACCCAGTACTTC
CDR3aa: CASSVFGTQETQYF
j_gene: TRBJ2-5
len: 14
v_gene: TRBV9
d_gene: NA
abundance: NA

CDR3nt: TGCGCCAGCAGCTCCGGGACAGGGAATGAAAAACTGTTTTTT
CDR3aa: CASSSGTGNEKLFF
j_gene: TRBJ1-4
len: 14
v_gene: TRBV5-1
d_gene: TRBD1
abundance: many

CDR3nt: TGTGCCAGCAGCTTGTCGGGCTCCCTTACCTACAATGAGCAGTTCTTT
CDR3aa: CASSLSGSLTYNEQFF
j_gene: TRBJ2-1
len: 16
v_gene: TRBV5-5
d_gene: NA
abundance: few

CDR3nt: TGTGCCAGCGGCAGGGCGAACACCGGGGAGCTGTTTTTT
CDR3aa: CASGRANTGELFF
j_gene: TRBJ2-2
len: 13
v_gene: TRBV27
d_gene: NA
abundance: many

CDR3nt: TGTGCCAGCAGCTTAGGAGTGACAAACTACGAGCAGTACTTC
CDR3aa: CASSLGVTNYEQYF
j_gene: TRBJ2-7
len: 14
v_gene: TRBV7-9
d_gene: NA
abundance: few

CDR3nt: TGTGCCACCAGCAGAATTGGGAAGCCGGGACAGGGGGCACCAGATACGCAGTATTTT
CDR3aa: CATSRIGKPGQGAPDTQYF
j_gene: TRBJ2-3
len: 19
v_gene: TRBV15
d_gene: TRBD1
abundance: few

CDR3nt: TGTGCCAGCAGCTTGGACGGTACCTACAATGAGCAGTTCTTC
CDR3aa: CASSLDGTYNEQFF
j_gene: TRBJ2-1
len: 14
v_gene: TRBV11-2
d_gene: NA
abundance: many

CDR3nt: TGTGCCAGTCATACCTCCACTAGCGGGAGTCGGGAGCTGTTTTTT
CDR3aa: CASHTSTSGSRELFF
j_gene: TRBJ2-2
len: 15
v_gene: TRBV6-1
d_gene: TRBD2
abundance: NA

CDR3nt: TGCAGTGCTACTTCCCCGGACAGGGGGGAGTACAATGAGCAGTTCTTC
CDR3aa: CSATSPDRGEYNEQFF
j_gene: TRBJ2-1
len: 16
v_gene: TRBV20-1
d_gene: TRBD1
abundance: NA

CDR3nt: TGTGCCAGCAGTGAAGCTGGACAGGGATCCACCGGGGAGCTGTTTTTT
CDR3aa: CASSEAGQGSTGELFF
j_gene: TRBJ2-2
len: 16
v_gene: TRBV2
d_gene: TRBD1
abundance: few

CDR3nt: TGTGCCAGCAGTTCCCCTAGCGGGGGGGATACGCAGTATTTT
CDR3aa: CASSSPSGGDTQYF
j_gene: TRBJ2-3
len: 14
v_gene: TRBV6-5
d_gene: TRBD2
abundance: few

CDR3nt: TGTGCCAGCCGAGTACGTCCCGGACAGGGACGCTACGAGCAGTACTTC
CDR3aa: CASRVRPGQGRYEQYF
j_gene: TRBJ2-7
len: 16
v_gene: TRBV6-1
d_gene: TRBD1
abundance: NA

CDR3nt: TGCAGTGCCAAAAATGGCCGAGACGACACTGAAGCTTTCTTT
CDR3aa: CSAKNGRDDTEAFF
j_gene: TRBJ1-1
len: 14
v_gene: TRBV20-1
d_gene: NA
abundance: few

CDR3nt: TGTGCCAGCAGCCAGGACAGGGCCCCTAATCGGCCCCAGCATTTT
CDR3aa: CASSQDRAPNRPQHF
j_gene: TRBJ1-5
len: 15
v_gene: TRBV5-5
d_gene: TRBD1
abundance: many

CDR3nt: TGTGCCAGCAGCTACGGGCCCCAAGAGACCCAGTACTTC
CDR3aa: CASSYGPQETQYF
j_gene: TRBJ2-5
len: 13
v_gene: TRBV7-9
d_gene: NA
abundance: NA

CDR3nt: TGTGCCAGCAGCAACGGGACAGGTTTTCGCACAGATACGCAGTATTTT
CDR3aa: CASSNGTGFRTDTQYF
j_gene: TRBJ2-3
len: 16
v_gene: TRBV7-3
d_gene: TRBD1
abundance: NA

CDR3nt: TGTGCCAGCACCGGGACGGGGGGGGCGAACACCGGGGAGCTGTTTTTT
CDR3aa: CASTGTGGANTGELFF
j_gene: TRBJ2-2
len: 16
v_gene: TRBV7-8
d_gene: TRBD2
abundance: NA

CDR3nt: TGTGCCAGCAGCTGGGACGTCAGCGTCGGTAACATTCAGTACTTC
CDR3aa: CASSWDVSVGNIQYF
j_gene: TRBJ2-4
len: 15
v_gene: TRBV5-5
d_gene: NA
abundance: many

CDR3nt: TGTGCCAGCGGAACCGGGACAGGGGGCACCGGGGAGCTGTTTTTT
CDR3aa: CASGTGTGGTGELFF
j_gene: TRBJ2-2
len: 15
v_gene: TRBV6-1
d_gene: TRBD1
abundance: many

CDR3nt: TGCAGCGTTAATTGGCGGGAGTCCTACAATGAGCAGTTCTTC
CDR3aa: CSVNWRESYNEQFF
j_gene: TRBJ2-1
len: 14
v_gene: TRBV29-1
d_gene: TRBD2
abundance: many